These 18 T cell receptor beta chains share one sample of origin, sequenced in a study of naive and memory T cell subsets. Study-wide points: A few larger clonotypes appeared in naive repertoires, especially CD8, possibly memory cells re-expressing CD45RA.

The beta constant-region primer was an equimolar mix of two oligonucleotides covering TRBC1 and TRBC2. Nested alpha and beta constant-region primers with the SP2 primer drove four PCR rounds on ligated cDNA. In TCRdb, the UMI-ligation and nested PCR reads were re-called with MiXCR into one record per CDR3 protein. The data show roughly 97,000 distinct CDR3 sequences, more than 12% seen once. Their target antigens are unknown. Material: naive CD8+ T cells from blood. These receptors all stem from a human donor in good health.

This clonotype was observed a handful of times. The chain employs TRBV28 and TRBJ2-7; no firm D call. The CDR3 runs 14 residues. The germline V gene encodes CDR1 MDHEN and CDR2 SYDVKM. The V gene lost 2 bases and the J gene lost 5 bases, with 13 bases spanning the gap. CDR3 sequence (DNA): TGTGCCAGCAGTTTAACCCCACTCGCGAACGAGCAGTACTTC. Its translation: CASSLTPLANEQYF. Using reference TRBV28 and TRBJ2-7 for the parts outside the CDR3, the full variable domain is DVKVTQSSRYLVKRTGEKVFLECVQDMDHENMFWYRQDPGLGLRLIYFSYDVKMKEKGDIPEGYSVSREKKERFSLILESASTNQTSMYLCASSLTPLANEQYFGPGTRLTVT.

This clonotype was picked up a small number of times. The V call is TRBV7-8, the J call TRBJ2-2; perhaps TRBD1 as D (5 bases). This CDR3 is 14 amino acids long. Germline V CDR1 and CDR2: SGHVS, FQNEAQ. Between the trimmed V and J ends, which lost 6 bases and 2 bases, there was a span of 10 bases. The CDR3 bases are TGTGCCAGCAGGTTGACAGATAACACCGGGGAGCTGTTTTTT. Translated: CASRLTDNTGELFF. The full variable domain, its missing parts supplied by reference TRBV7-8 and TRBJ2-2, is GAGVSQSPRYKVAKRGQDVALRCDPISGHVSLFWYQQALGQGPEFLTYFQNEAQLDKSGLPSDRFFAERPEGSVSTLKIQRTQQEDSAVYLCASRLTDNTGELFFGEGSRLTVL.

This clonotype came up a few times. This chain uses TRBV6-6 with TRBJ1-2; D remains ambiguous. The CDR3 runs to 19 residues. Trimming stripped 4 bases from V and 0 bases from J, with 24 bases between. The germline gives CDR1 MNHNY, CDR2 SVGAGI (reference sequence). The CDR3 reads CASSSSPAVTLRSNYGYTF. The CDR3 DNA reads TGTGCCAGCAGTTCCTCACCAGCCGTTACTTTAAGATCTAACTATGGCTACACCTTC.

This clonotype appeared a few times. V gene TRBV2 combines with J gene TRBJ2-3; 8 bases map to TRBD1. The CDR3 has 15 amino acids. V lost 10 bases, J lost 0 bases, and 9 bases stayed unmatched. Germline V lookup: CDR1 SNHLY, CDR2 FYNNEI. The CDR3 loop is CATSGGDRSTDTQYF. The CDR3, as DNA: TGTGCCACCTCCGGTGGGGACAGGAGCACAGATACGCAGTATTTT.

This clonotype was counted only a few times. The V and J genes are TRBV18 and TRBJ2-7, with D tentatively TRBD1 (6 bases). The CDR3 extends over 13 amino acids. Trimming removed 10 bases from V and 5 bases from J, with 18 bases in between. The V gene's germline CDR1 is KGHSH and CDR2 LQKENI. CDR3 sequence: CATGPGAGNEQYF. In DNA form, the CDR3 reads TGTGCCACAGGCCCAGGGGCCGGAAACGAGCAGTACTTC. The full variable domain, completed using reference TRBV18 and TRBJ2-7, is NAGVMQNPRHLVRRRGQEARLRCSPMKGHSHVYWYRQLPEEGLKFMVYLQKENIIDESGMPKERFSAEFPKEGPSILRIQQVVRGDSAAYFCATGPGAGNEQYFGPGTRLTVT.

This clonotype was seen more than once but under ten times. This rearrangement joins TRBV7-9 to TRBJ1-5; D possibly corresponds to TRBD1 (5 bases). The CDR3 runs to 15 residues. The germline V gene has CDR1 SEHNR and CDR2 FQNEAQ (reference sequence). V was cut by 3 bases and J by 6 bases, with 15 bases left in between. The CDR3 nucleotides read TGTGCCAGCAGCTTTGACAGCGTCCCTGGTCAGCCCCAGCATTTT. This codes for CASSFDSVPGQPQHF.

This clonotype appeared a few times. The rearrangement uses TRBV6-5 and TRBJ1-2, with D possibly matching TRBD1 (5 bases). The CDR3 covers 13 residues. Germline CDR1 is MNHEY and CDR2 is SVGAGI. With 5 bases removed from V and 4 bases from J, the gap between germline ends came to 11 bases. The CDR3 region is CASSPQGIYGYTF. CDR3 in DNA: TGTGCCAGCAGTCCCCAGGGTATCTATGGCTACACCTTC.

A few counts support this clonotype. This chain connects TRBV29-1 to TRBJ2-5; D is possibly TRBD2 (5 bases). Between the trimmed V and J ends, which lost 0 bases and 0 bases, there was a span of 11 bases. Germline CDR1 SQVTM, CDR2 ANQGSEA. The CDR3 is 15 residues long. CDR3 bases: TGCAGCGTTGAAGAAGGAGGAGCCTACCAAGAGACCCAGTACTTC. Translated, it gives CSVEEGGAYQETQYF.

This clonotype was picked up many times. The chain has TRBV2 and TRBJ1-1, with TRBD1 as a possible D gene (5 bases). This CDR3 spans 13 amino acids. V was pared by 9 bases and J by 0 bases, with 11 bases between. The germline CDR1 and CDR2 sequences are SNHLY and FYNNEI. The CDR3, as DNA: TGTGCCAGGGTCAGCAGGGTGAACACTGAAGCTTTCTTT. Translated: CARVSRVNTEAFF.

This clonotype has a handful of counts. The V and J genes are TRBV7-9 and TRBJ1-1; tentatively, D is TRBD1 (6 bases). Germline assignment: CDR1 SEHNR and CDR2 FQNEAQ (reference sequence). The CDR3 is 12 amino acids. Trimming shortened V by 5 bases and J by 12 bases, and 16 bases separated the two germline ends. In DNA, the CDR3 is TGTGCCAGCAGCCGCGGAGGGGGTCTTTCTTTCTTT. Translation: CASSRGGGLSFF. The whole variable domain, filled in from reference TRBV7-9 and TRBJ1-1, reads DTGVSQNPRHKITKRGQNVTFRCDPISEHNRLYWYRQTLGQGPEFLTYFQNEAQLEKSRLLSDRFSAERPKGSFSTLEIQRTEQGDSAMYLCASSRGGGLSFFGQGTRLTVV.

This clonotype has at least ten counts. This chain connects TRBV6-6 to TRBJ2-3; tentative D call: TRBD2 (6 bases). The CDR3 length is 15 residues. Germline V CDR1 and CDR2: MNHNY, SVGAGI (reference sequence). Trimming took 8 bases from V and 1 from J, leaving 16 bases between them. CDR3 DNA sequence: TGTGCCAGCCCGTGGGTTGGGGAGGGCACAGATACGCAGTATTTT. Translating it yields CASPWVGEGTDTQYF.

This chain uses TRBV5-4 with TRBJ2-3, with D hard to call. The germline gives CDR1 SGHNT, CDR2 YYREEE (reference sequence). This CDR3 has 13 amino acids. Deletions cut 2 bases from V and 3 bases from J, with 7 bases between. CDR3 amino acids: CASSFQGTDTQYF. The CDR3 nucleotides are TGTGCCAGCAGCTTTCAAGGGACAGATACGCAGTATTTT.

This clonotype was recorded many times. The rearrangement uses TRBV4-2 and TRBJ2-3; D call uncertain. CDR1 is LGHNA, CDR2 YNFKEQ, per germline. Trimming removed 4 bases from V and 7 bases from J, with 12 bases in between. The CDR3 loop spans 13 amino acids. CDR3: CASSPPGENTQYF. CDR3 nucleotides: TGTGCCAGCAGCCCCCCCGGAGAAAATACGCAGTATTTT.

The CDR3: CASSPLAGVGPGELFF. The CDR3 DNA follows: TGTGCCAGCAGTCCCTTAGCGGGAGTGGGGCCCGGGGAGCTGTTTTTT. J is TRBJ2-2 and V is TRBV27, with TRBD2 matching 9 bases. CDR1 and CDR2 from the germline V gene are MNHEY and SMNVEV (reference sequence). The CDR3 totals 16 residues. V shed 5 bases and J 6 bases; nucleotides not matched to a gene: 10.

V and J are TRBV20-1 and TRBJ1-4; D not certain. Per the germline V gene, CDR1 is DFQATT and CDR2 is SNEGSKA (reference sequence). The CDR3 extends over 9 amino acids. The CDR3 is CSGVEKLFF. DNA of the CDR3: TGCAGCGGAGTTGAAAAACTGTTTTTT.

This clonotype was detected only a few times. The chain joins TRBV12-3 or TRBV12-4 to TRBJ1-2; D ambiguous. V lost 4 bases and J 9 bases, leaving 12 bases between the germline ends. The CDR3 loop spans 12 amino acids. CDR3 coding DNA: TGTGCCAGCAGTTCCCGTGGCGGTAGCTACACCTTC. It codes for CASSSRGGSYTF.

Ten or more counts support this clonotype. The chain carries TRBV2 and TRBJ2-7; D unclear. Per germline, CDR1 SNHLY and CDR2 FYNNEI. V was cut by 7 bases and J by 4 bases, with 14 bases left in between. This CDR3 is 13 amino acids long. The CDR3 sequence is CASITKTPYEQYF. The CDR3 nucleotides read TGTGCCAGCATCACAAAAACCCCATACGAGCAGTACTTC.

This clonotype was counted a few times. V and J are TRBV30 and TRBJ1-6, with D possibly matching TRBD1 (6 bases). There are 14 residues in the CDR3. Germline V gene lookup returns CDR1 GTSNPN and CDR2 SVGIG (reference sequence). V lost 3 bases and J 3 bases, leaving 9 bases between the germline ends. The CDR3 region has the DNA TGTGCCTGGAGAATGGACAGCTATAATTCACCCCTCCACTTT. It is translated as CAWRMDSYNSPLHF.